This T cell receptor beta chain was captured by sequencing in a study of blood T cell repertoires in COVID-19. Study background: COVID-19 samples collected from the United States, Italy and Spain covered acute and convalescent phases. T cells, B-cell-depleted T cells, or PBMCs provided the cDNA or gDNA that served as material.

Deletions cut 6 bases from V and 6 bases from J, with 5 bases between. This CDR3 has 11 amino acids. CDR1 is KGHDR and CDR2 is SFDVKD in the germline V gene. This clone was counted a few times. Per the authors' pipeline: The authors estimated nucleated cell counts from reference gene primer amplification. Produced via immunoSEQ multiplex PCR; TCRdb's table is partial and in-frame only. For V, J and clone size, that table is used; D and trimming come from the DNA. The sample has roughly 80,000 clones; around nine tenths are singletons. The chain employs TRBV24-1 and TRBJ2-1; D uncertain. The sample comprised peripheral blood. The source of this sequence is a woman older than 75 with active or convalescent COVID-19. The CDR3, as DNA: TGTGCCACCAGTCGGTTCAATGAGCAGTTCTTC. The encoded protein is CATSRFNEQFF.